The clone carrying this TCR beta chain was counted ten times or more. The data belong to a study of T cells in Graves' hyperthyroidism and ophthalmopathy. Using RNA transcripts as the source, TCR beta CDR3 regions were amplified. The TCR CDR3 was amplified in a first-round RT-PCR using the HTBI primer set. TCRdb independently ran MiXCR on the multiplex PCR reads; one entry per CDR3 protein. The sample contains hundreds of thousands of distinct CDR3 sequences, around 15% of which appear only once. V was pared by 3 bases and J by 1 base, with 4 bases of the junction left unmatched. From germline, CDR1 is KGHSH and CDR2 LQKENI. CDR3 length equals 15 residues. Exclusion of a patient resulted from uncontrolled infection, other autoimmune disease, pregnancy or lactation. The PBMCs were sourced from fresh peripheral blood (around 10 ml).

The sample comprised blood. The chain recombines TRBV18 with TRBJ1-2, with 8 bases matching TRBD1. The sequence was collected from a woman aged 35 to 49 with Graves' hyperthyroidism. CDR3 amino acids: CASSPGTGNNYGYTF. The CDR3 bases are TGTGCCAGCTCACCCGGGACAGGAAATAACTATGGCTACACCTTC.